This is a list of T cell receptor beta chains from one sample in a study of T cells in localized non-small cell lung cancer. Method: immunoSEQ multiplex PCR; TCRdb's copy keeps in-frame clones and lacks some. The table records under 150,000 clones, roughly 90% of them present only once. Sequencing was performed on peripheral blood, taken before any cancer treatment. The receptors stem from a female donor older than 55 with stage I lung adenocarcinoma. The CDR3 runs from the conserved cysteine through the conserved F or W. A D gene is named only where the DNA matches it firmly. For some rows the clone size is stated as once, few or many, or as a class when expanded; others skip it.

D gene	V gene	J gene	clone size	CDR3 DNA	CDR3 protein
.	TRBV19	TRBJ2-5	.	TGTGCCAGTAGTATAGATCTAAAGGGGGTGGAGACCCAGTACTTC	CASSIDLKGVETQYF
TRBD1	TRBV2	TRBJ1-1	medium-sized	TGTGCCAGCAGCTTCGGGACAGTCGGAACTGAAGCTTTCTTT	CASSFGTVGTEAFF
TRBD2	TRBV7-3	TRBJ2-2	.	TGTGCCAGCAGCTTAGGGGCTAGCGGGGCCGGGGAGCTGTTTTTT	CASSLGASGAGELFF
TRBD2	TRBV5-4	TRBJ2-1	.	TGTGCCAGCAGCCCTACTAGCGGTTCCTACAATGAGCAGTTCTTC	CASSPTSGSYNEQFF
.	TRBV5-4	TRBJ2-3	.	TGTGCCAGCAGCCAGGGAAGGGGTGATACGCAGTATTTT	CASSQGRGDTQYF
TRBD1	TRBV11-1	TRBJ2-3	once	TGTGCCAGCAGCTCGGACAGGGCGAACACAGATACGCAGTATTTT	CASSSDRANTDTQYF
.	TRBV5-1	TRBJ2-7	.	TGCGCCAGCAGCAAGGACAGCATCGACGAGCAGTACTTC	CASSKDSIDEQYF
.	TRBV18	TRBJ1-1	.	TGTGCCAGCTCATCTCACAGGGCTGGTGAAGCTTTCTTT	CASSSHRAGEAFF
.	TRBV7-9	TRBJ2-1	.	TGTGCCAGCAGCTCATTAGCAGTGGAGCAGTTCTTC	CASSSLAVEQFF
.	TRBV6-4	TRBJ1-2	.	TGTGCCAGCAGAGTAACAGGGTCGCGGGATGGCTACACCTTC	CASRVTGSRDGYTF
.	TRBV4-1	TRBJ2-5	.	TGCGCCAGCGGGTGGGGCTTCCAAGAGACCCAGTACTTC	CASGWGFQETQYF
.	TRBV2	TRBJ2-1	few	TGTGCCAGCAGTGAAAGGGGCCCGGGGGCTTCGGTGGATGAGCAGTTCTTC	CASSERGPGASVDEQFF
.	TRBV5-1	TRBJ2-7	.	TGCGCCAGCAGCTTATCTGGGGGCAGCTACGAGCAGTACTTC	CASSLSGGSYEQYF
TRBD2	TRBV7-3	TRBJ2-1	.	TGTGCCAGCAGCTTAAGCGGAGGCGGGAGGGTCTACAATGAGCAGTTCTTC	CASSLSGGGRVYNEQFF
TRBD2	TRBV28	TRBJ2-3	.	TGTGCCAGCAGTTTATTCCGGGGGGTCAACACAGATACGCAGTATTTT	CASSLFRGVNTDTQYF
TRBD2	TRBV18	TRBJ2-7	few	TGTGCCAGCTCACCACTGGACCGGGGGGGTGAGCAGTACTTC	CASSPLDRGGEQYF
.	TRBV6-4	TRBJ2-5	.	TGTGCCAGCAGTGAGAACGCAGGGATCCAAGAGACCCAGTACTTC	CASSENAGIQETQYF
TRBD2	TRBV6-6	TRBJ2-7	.	TGTGCCAGCAGTCCCGGACTAGGGATCCGCTACGAGCAGTACTTC	CASSPGLGIRYEQYF
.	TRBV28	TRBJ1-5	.	TGTGCCAGCGGGGAGGTTCTCAATCAGCCCCAGCATTTT	CASGEVLNQPQHF
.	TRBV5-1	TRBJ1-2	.	TGCGCCAGCAGCTTCGGGGCGTCGAGCTATGGCTACACCTTC	CASSFGASSYGYTF
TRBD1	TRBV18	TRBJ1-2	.	TGTGCCAGCTCACCGGCGACAGGGGCTGGCTACACCTTC	CASSPATGAGYTF
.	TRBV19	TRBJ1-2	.	TGTGCCAGTAGTATAGATCTGCTTGATGGCTACACCTTC	CASSIDLLDGYTF
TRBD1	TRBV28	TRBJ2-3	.	TGTGCCAGCACCTACTGGGGGACAGGAGGGTCAGATACGCAGTATTTT	CASTYWGTGGSDTQYF
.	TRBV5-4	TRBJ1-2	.	TGTGCCAGCAGCTTGGACGGGGCGTATGGCTACACCTTC	CASSLDGAYGYTF
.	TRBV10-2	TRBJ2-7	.	TGCGCCAGCAGTGAGGTCGCCCTAGCCTACGAGCAGTACTTC	CASSEVALAYEQYF
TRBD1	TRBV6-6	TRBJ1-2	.	TGTGCCAGCACCCATCTCCCCGGACAGGGCCGTGGCTACACCTTC	CASTHLPGQGRGYTF
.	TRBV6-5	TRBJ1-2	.	TGTGCCAGCAGTTACTCGAGGGGTGATGGCTACACCTTC	CASSYSRGDGYTF
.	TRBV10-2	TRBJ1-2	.	TGCGCCAGCAGTGAGTCGTTGGGGGGCTACACCTTC	CASSESLGGYTF
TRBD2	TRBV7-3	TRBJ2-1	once	TGTGCCAGCAGCTCAGCCGGGACTAGTGATCTGTTCTTC	CASSSAGTSDLFF
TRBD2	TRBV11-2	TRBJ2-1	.	TGTGCCAGCAGCTCACTAGCGGGAGGGCCGAATGAGCAGTTCTTC	CASSSLAGGPNEQFF
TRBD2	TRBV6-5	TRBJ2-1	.	TGTGCCAGCAGTCACCAGACTAGCGGGAGCAATGAGCAGTTCTTC	CASSHQTSGSNEQFF
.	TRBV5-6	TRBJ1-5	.	TGTGCCAGCAGCTCTAACGGACAGACTCCCCAGCATTTT	CASSSNGQTPQHF
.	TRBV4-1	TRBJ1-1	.	TGCGCCAGCAGCCAAATAGGGCCGAACACTGAAGCTTTCTTT	CASSQIGPNTEAFF
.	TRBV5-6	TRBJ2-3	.	TGTGCCAGCAGCTTTTTGGGAGATACGCAGTATTTT	CASSFLGDTQYF
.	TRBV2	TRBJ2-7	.	TGTGCCAGCAGTGCCTCCCGTACGGCGGGGTCCGAGCAGTACTTC	CASSASRTAGSEQYF
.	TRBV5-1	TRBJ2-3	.	TGCGCCAGCAGCTTGGTGCTGGATACGCAGTATTTT	CASSLVLDTQYF
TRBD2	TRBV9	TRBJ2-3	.	TGTGCCAGCAGCCCCTTAGGGGGACTAGCGGGAATAGATACGCAGTATTTT	CASSPLGGLAGIDTQYF